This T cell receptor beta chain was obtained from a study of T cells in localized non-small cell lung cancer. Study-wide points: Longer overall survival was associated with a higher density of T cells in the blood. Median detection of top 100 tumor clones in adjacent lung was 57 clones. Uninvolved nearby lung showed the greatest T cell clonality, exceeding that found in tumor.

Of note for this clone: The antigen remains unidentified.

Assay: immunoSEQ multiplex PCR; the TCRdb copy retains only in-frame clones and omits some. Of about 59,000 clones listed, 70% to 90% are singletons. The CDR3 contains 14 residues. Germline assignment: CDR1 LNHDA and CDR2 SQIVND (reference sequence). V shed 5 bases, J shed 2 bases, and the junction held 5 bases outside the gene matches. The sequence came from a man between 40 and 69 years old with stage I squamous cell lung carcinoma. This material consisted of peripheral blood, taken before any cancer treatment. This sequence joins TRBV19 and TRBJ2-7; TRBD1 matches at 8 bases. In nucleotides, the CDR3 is TGTGCCAGTAGTCTCGGACAGGGCGCCTACGAGCAGTACTTC. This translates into CASSLGQGAYEQYF. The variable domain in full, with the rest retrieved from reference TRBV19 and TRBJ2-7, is DGGITQSPKYLFRKEGQNVTLSCEQNLNHDAMYWYRQDPGQGLRLIYYSQIVNDFQKGDIAEGYSVSREKKESFPLTVTSAQKNPTAFYLCASSLGQGAYEQYFGPGTRLTVT.